This TCR beta chain was recorded in a study of blood T cell repertoires in COVID-19. Looking at the study overall: Some COVID-19 samples were acute and others convalescent; all came from the United States, Italy and Spain.

As processed by the authors: Scientists estimated how many nucleated cells there were by amplifying reference gene primers. Clones were sequenced by immunoSEQ multiplex PCR, and TCRdb holds only the in-frame ones, with some missing. V, J and clone size were drawn from that table, and D and trimming were deduced from the DNA. In the table there are 250,000 to 350,000 clones, roughly 82% of which are singletons. Germline lookup yields CDR1 MNHEY and CDR2 SMNVEV (reference sequence). This CDR3 is 15 amino acids long. The ends were cut back, 6 bases at V and 9 bases at J, with 18 bases in the middle. The sequence was obtained from a woman between 45 and 60 years old with acute or convalescent COVID-19. The chain has TRBV27 and TRBJ1-6; D may be TRBD1 (5 bases). Sequencing was performed on peripheral blood. CDR3 DNA: TGTGCCAGCAGCTCACTGGACAAAGGCAGTTCACCCCTCCACTTT. It codes for CASSSLDKGSSPLHF.